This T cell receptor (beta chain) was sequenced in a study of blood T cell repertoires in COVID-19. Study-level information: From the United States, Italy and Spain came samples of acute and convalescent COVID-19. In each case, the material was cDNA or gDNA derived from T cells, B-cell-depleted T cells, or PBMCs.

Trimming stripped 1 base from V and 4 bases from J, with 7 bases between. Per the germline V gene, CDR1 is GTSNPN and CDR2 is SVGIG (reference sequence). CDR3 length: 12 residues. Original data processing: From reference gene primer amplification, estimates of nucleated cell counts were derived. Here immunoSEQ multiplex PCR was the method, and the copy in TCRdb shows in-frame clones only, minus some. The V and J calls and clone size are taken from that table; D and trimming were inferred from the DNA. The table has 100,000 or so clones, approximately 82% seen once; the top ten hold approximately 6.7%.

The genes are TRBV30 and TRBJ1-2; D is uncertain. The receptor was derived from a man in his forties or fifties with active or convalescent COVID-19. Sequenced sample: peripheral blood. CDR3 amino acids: CAWSEHSYGYTF. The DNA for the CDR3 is TGTGCCTGGAGTGAACACAGCTATGGCTACACCTTC. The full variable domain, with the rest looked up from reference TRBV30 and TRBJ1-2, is SQTIHQWPATLVQPVGSPLSLECTVEGTSNPNLYWYRQAAGRGLQLLFYSVGIGQISSEVPQNLSASRPQDRQFILSSKKLLLSDSGFYLCAWSEHSYGYTFGSGTRLTVV.